This TCR beta chain was identified in a study of shared clonotypes between healthy human individuals. In the study overall: Serving as donors were a couple of women and a few men, whose ages spanned 18 to 49.

The CDR3 spans 11 residues. From germline, CDR1 is GTSNPN and CDR2 SVGIG (reference sequence). Trimming took 8 bases from V and 16 from J, leaving 18 bases between them. CD45RO negativity and positive selection for CCR7 defined naive CD8 cells, a population that excluded terminally differentiated effector memory CD45RA+ cells. In this sample, this clone turned up a few times. Using immunoSEQ multiplex PCR, the repertoire was profiled, and TCRdb retains in-frame clones only, with some absent. The sample has around 2,100,000 clones; approximately 94% are singletons. The chain carries TRBV30 and TRBJ2-6; D is possibly TRBD2 (7 bases). The TCR sequence derives from a man aged 18 to 30 in good health. Sequencing was carried out using naive CD8+ T cells sorted from blood. The DNA of the CDR3 is TGTGCCGTCTTTGGGGGGGCTCGTCTGACTTTC. The encoded protein is CAVFGGARLTF.